These T cell receptor beta chains were read from a single sample in a study of blood T cell repertoires in COVID-19. Only in-frame clones appear in the TCRdb table, and some are missing; sequencing was by immunoSEQ multiplex PCR. The data show 200,000 to 300,000 clones, with roughly 90% seen just once and 3.5% to 4% held by the top ten. Source material: PBMCs or T cells enriched from blood (not recorded which). The receptors come from a woman aged 30 to 39 with acute COVID-19. Each CDR3 is given with its conserved first and last residue. The D gene is left open where the match is weak. Clone size is shown for a subset of rows, as once, few, many or a class of expanded clone.

J: TRBJ1-5
V: TRBV30
size: .
D: .
DNA: TGTGCCTGGAGTGTACCAGGGAAGCCCCAGCATTTT
CDR3: CAWSVPGKPQHF

J: TRBJ2-7
V: TRBV5-4
size: .
D: TRBD2
DNA: TGTGCCAGCAGCTCCCAGGGAGGGATCTACGAGCAGTACTTC
CDR3: CASSSQGGIYEQYF

J: TRBJ1-6
V: TRBV13
size: few
D: .
DNA: TGTGCCAGCAGGGGCCGGGAGGGGATAAATTCACCCCTCCACTTT
CDR3: CASRGREGINSPLHF

J: TRBJ2-7
V: TRBV5-4
size: .
D: TRBD2
DNA: TGTGCCAGCAGCTTGGCGGCTAGCGGGGCCTACGCCTACGAGCAGTACTTC
CDR3: CASSLAASGAYAYEQYF

J: TRBJ2-1
V: TRBV6-5
size: .
D: .
DNA: TGTGCCAGCAGTTACAGGAGCTCCTACAATGAGCAGTTCTTC
CDR3: CASSYRSSYNEQFF

J: TRBJ1-1
V: TRBV5-1
size: .
D: .
DNA: TGCGCCAGCAGCAGATTCGACAGCGAAAATGAAGCTTTCTTT
CDR3: CASSRFDSENEAFF

J: TRBJ1-1
V: TRBV30
size: .
D: .
DNA: TGTGCCTGGAGTTTTCGTGAGGGTCCCGCTTTCTTT
CDR3: CAWSFREGPAFF

J: TRBJ1-5
V: TRBV28
size: .
D: TRBD1
DNA: TGTGCCAGCAGTTTATTACCAGGGGGGAATTATAAGGATCAGCCCCAGCATTTT
CDR3: CASSLLPGGNYKDQPQHF

J: TRBJ1-4
V: TRBV18
size: .
D: .
DNA: TGTGCCAGCTCACCACTCACAGCTGCAACTAATGAAAAACTGTTTTTT
CDR3: CASSPLTAATNEKLFF

J: TRBJ2-1
V: TRBV7-9
size: .
D: TRBD1
DNA: TGTGCCAGCAGCCAACACCGGGACAGGGGCACCCATGAGCAGTTCTTC
CDR3: CASSQHRDRGTHEQFF

J: TRBJ2-7
V: TRBV13
size: few
D: .
DNA: TGTGCCAGCAGCTTAGAACCGATGAGCTCCTACGAGCAGTACTTC
CDR3: CASSLEPMSSYEQYF

J: TRBJ1-3
V: TRBV4-1
size: .
D: .
DNA: TGCGCCAGCAGCCCCCTAGCATTCTCTGGAAACACCATATATTTT
CDR3: CASSPLAFSGNTIYF